This entry concerns a single T cell receptor beta chain. Its antigen is unknown. A read error may account for a junction end that differs from germline. RNA was isolated from bulk, unsorted tissue, and RNA quality was assessed with a NanoDrop ND-1000 and an Agilent 2100. The normal lung samples consisted of distant non-tumor tissue collected more than 3 cm from the tumor edge. Newly diagnosed lung cancer patients without prior chemotherapy who had been admitted for thoracic surgery in China between August and November 2014 were enrolled as donors. The study excluded patients who had received radiotherapy or chemotherapy before or who had another cancer at the same time. Pieces of surgical tissue measuring about 1-2 cm3 were kept in RNAlater solution and stored at -80 degrees C until use. The data were taken from a study of tumor and adjacent non-tumor tissue in lung cancer (dated by TCRdb to the late 2010s). Looking at the study overall: Of the cohort, more than ten patients had adenocarcinoma, 2 had squamous cell carcinoma and 1 had small cell lung cancer. Ages among the roughly 15 patients ranged from roughly 31 to 80 years, there were about ten men and 5 women, and disease was at TNM stage I to III. Sequencing produced 130 million or so productive TCRbeta reads in total, an average of approximately 4 million reads per sample. The study compared bulk TCRbeta repertoires between lung tumor tissue and matched distant non-tumor lung tissue from 15 lung cancer patients. TCRbeta CDR3 sequencing was performed on approximately 30 paired specimens, with one tumor sample and one normal lung sample collected per patient.

CDR1 and CDR2, per the germline V gene, are SQVTM and ANQGSEA. Measured from the cysteine to the phenylalanine, the CDR3 is 12 residues long. CDR3 DNA is the only sequence kept; it has 36 bases, read in frame from the first base. The library relied on multiplex PCR. The data were produced on an Illumina HiSeq 2500. TCRbeta libraries were constructed through three rounds of nested PCR with primers (Table S4) according to protocols modified from ARM-PCR. PCR products of 200-500 bp were gel-excised and purified with the QIAquick gel extraction kit before sequencing. The original pipeline was this. Trimmomatic was used to clean the reads, FLASH merged the cleaned reads into complete CDR3 sequences, and MiTCR assigned the sequences to V(D)J germline segments. Clonal diversity was calculated as the inverse Simpson's index using VDJtools. Productive reads were defined as in-frame sequences without a premature stop codon. The public reads were reprocessed in TCRdb via fastp at Q25 and MiXCR, keeping in-frame beta chains. Each CDR3 protein gets just one entry, which takes the most common genes and DNA from the rows behind it. These V and J calls rely on TCRdb rather than the paper's analysis. The sample data list about 86,000 distinct CDR3 sequences, and under 80% of these were observed just once. The ten largest make up about a fifth of the sample.

General study outcomes and caveats: The top 100 clones made up a significantly larger cumulative share of the repertoire in normal lung than in tumor tissue. Peripheral blood was not sequenced, so blood TCRbeta repertoires were not examined in the lung cancer patients of the study. Tumor tissue showed significantly higher TCR diversity (inverse Simpson) than normal lung tissue, at around 450 vs 150 (P = 0.0075, Mann-Whitney U test). Neither the sequencing platform nor unique molecular identifiers are named or mentioned anywhere in the methods. Only around 15 patients were included in the cohort, and the need for larger samples and more detailed clinical data was noted by the authors. Younger patients had significantly higher TCR diversity, and higher tumor TCR diversity was associated with shorter overall and disease-free survival.

The source of this sequence is a woman aged 50 to 65 with non-small cell lung cancer. Material for sequencing was distant non-tumor lung tissue. This receptor chain uses TRBV29-1 and TRBJ2-2; TRBD2 is possibly the D segment (5 matching bases). This receptor has the CDR3 CSIGDFTGELFF. The DNA sequence is given as TGCAGCATTGGAGATTTCACCGGGGAACTGTTTTTT.